This T cell receptor beta chain was profiled in a study of cytomegalovirus exposure and HLA in healthy donors. General study results and limits: Some V segments, TRBV6-2 and TRBV6-3 among them, were indistinguishable and were therefore excluded.

This CDR3 region has 11 residues. CDR1 is DFQATT and CDR2 is SNEGSKA in the germline V gene (reference sequence). A note on this clone: Its antigen remains unidentified.

PCR primers comprised 60 Vbeta and 13 Jbeta primers. Method: immunoSEQ multiplex PCR; TCRdb's copy keeps in-frame clones and lacks some. The profile shows over 200,000 clones, approximately 81% of them singletons. The chain couples TRBV20-1 to TRBJ2-5, with a weak D call TRBD2 (7 bases). The sequenced material came from PBMCs. The TCR sequence derives from a human donor in good health. CDR3 nucleotides: TGCAGGGCGGGGGCTCAAGAGACCCAGTACTTC. Translated: CRAGAQETQYF.